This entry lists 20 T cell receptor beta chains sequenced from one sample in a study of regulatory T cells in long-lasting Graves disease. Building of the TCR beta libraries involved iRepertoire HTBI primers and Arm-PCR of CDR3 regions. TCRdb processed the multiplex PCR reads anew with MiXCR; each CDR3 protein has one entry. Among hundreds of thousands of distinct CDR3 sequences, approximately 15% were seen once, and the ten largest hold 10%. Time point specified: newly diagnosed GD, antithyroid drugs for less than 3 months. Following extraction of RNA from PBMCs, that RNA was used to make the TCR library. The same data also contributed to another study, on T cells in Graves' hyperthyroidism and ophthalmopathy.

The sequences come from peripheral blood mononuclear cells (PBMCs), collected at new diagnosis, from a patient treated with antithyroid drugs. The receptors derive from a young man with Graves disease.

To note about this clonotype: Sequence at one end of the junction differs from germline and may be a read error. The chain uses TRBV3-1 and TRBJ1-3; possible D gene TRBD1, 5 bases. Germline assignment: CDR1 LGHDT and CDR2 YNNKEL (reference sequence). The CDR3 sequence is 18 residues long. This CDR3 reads CGSSQVGRATSRGNTIYF. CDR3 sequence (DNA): TGTGGCAGCAGCCAAGTAGGCAGGGCTACTTCCCGTGGAAACACCATATATTTT.

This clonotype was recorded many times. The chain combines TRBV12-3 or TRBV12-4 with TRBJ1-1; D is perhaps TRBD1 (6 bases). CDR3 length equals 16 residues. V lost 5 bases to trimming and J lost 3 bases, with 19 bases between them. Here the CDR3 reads CASSRWGGAGDTEAFF. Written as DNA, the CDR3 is TGTGCCAGCAGTCGCTGGGGGGGGGCTGGGGACACTGAAGCTTTCTTT.

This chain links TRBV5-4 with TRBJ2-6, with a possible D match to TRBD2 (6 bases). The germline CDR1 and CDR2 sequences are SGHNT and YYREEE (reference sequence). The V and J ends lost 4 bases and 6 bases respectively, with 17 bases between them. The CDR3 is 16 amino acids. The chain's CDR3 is CASSHHGGTEANVLTF. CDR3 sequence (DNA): TGTGCCAGCAGCCACCACGGGGGAACCGAGGCCAACGTCCTGACTTTC.

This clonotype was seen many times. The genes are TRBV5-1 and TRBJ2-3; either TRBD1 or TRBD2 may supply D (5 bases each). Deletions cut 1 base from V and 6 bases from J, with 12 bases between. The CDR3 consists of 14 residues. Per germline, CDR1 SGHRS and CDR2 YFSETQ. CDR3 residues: CASSLTGRDDTQYF. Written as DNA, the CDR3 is TGCGCCAGCAGCTTGACGGGACGGGACGATACGCAGTATTTT.

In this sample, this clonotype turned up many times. The chain's CDR3 is CSARDLGTGSLYEQYF. The CDR3 DNA is TGCAGTGCTAGAGATCTCGGGACAGGATCCCTCTACGAGCAGTACTTC. This rearrangement joins TRBV20-1 to TRBJ2-7; 8 bases align to TRBD1. There are 16 residues in the CDR3. Looked up from germline, CDR1 is DFQATT and CDR2 is SNEGSKA (reference sequence). Unmatched junction bases numbered 10, after V lost 0 bases and J lost 3 bases.

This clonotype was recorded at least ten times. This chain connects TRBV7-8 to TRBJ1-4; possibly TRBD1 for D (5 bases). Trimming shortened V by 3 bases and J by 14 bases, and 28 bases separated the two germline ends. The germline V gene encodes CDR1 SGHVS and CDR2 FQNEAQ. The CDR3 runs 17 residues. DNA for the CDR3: TGTGCCAGCAGCTTGAGCAGGGTTTTCCCCTCGAATAACGGGCTGTTTTTT. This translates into CASSLSRVFPSNNGLFF. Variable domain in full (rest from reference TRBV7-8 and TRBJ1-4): GAGVSQSPRYKVAKRGQDVALRCDPISGHVSLFWYQQALGQGPEFLTYFQNEAQLDKSGLPSDRFFAERPEGSVSTLKIQRTQQEDSAVYLCASSLSRVFPSNNGLFFGSGTQLSVL.

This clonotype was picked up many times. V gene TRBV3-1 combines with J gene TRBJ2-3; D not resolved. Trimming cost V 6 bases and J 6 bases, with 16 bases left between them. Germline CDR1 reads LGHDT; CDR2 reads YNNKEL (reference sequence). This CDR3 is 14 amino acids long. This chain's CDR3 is CASSSTETSDTQYF. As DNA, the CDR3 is TGTGCCAGCAGTTCAACCGAGACGTCGGATACGCAGTATTTT.

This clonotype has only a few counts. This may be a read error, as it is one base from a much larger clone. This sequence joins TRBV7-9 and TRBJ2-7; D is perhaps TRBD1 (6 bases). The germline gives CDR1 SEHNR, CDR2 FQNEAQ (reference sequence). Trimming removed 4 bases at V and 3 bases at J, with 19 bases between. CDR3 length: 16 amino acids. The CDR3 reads CASSSSRGRISYEQYF. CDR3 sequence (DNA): TGTGCCAGCAGCTCGTCCAGGGGACGGATCAGCTACGAGCAGTACTTC.

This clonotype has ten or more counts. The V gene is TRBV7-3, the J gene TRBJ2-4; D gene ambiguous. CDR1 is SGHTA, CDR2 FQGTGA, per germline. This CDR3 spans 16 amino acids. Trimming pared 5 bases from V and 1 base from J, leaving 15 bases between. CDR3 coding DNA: TGTGCCAGCAGCCAACTTGGGTGGATGGCCAAAAACATTCAGTACTTC. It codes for CASSQLGWMAKNIQYF.

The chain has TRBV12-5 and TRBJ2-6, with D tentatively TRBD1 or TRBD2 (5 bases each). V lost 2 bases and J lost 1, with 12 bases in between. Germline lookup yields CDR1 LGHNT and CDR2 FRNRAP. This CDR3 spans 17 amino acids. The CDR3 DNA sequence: TGTGCTAGTGGTTTGTGGGACCTAGATTCTGGGGCCAACGTCCTGACTTTC. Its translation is CASGLWDLDSGANVLTF.

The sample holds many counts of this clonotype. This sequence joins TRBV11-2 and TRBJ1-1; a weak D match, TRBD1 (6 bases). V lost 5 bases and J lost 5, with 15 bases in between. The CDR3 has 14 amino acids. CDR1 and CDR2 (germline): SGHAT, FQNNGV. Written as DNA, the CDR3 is TGTGCCAGCAGCCCAGGACAGCCTCCTACTGAAGCTTTCTTT. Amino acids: CASSPGQPPTEAFF. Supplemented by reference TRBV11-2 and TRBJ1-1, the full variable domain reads EAGVAQSPRYKIIEKRQSVAFWCNPISGHATLYWYQQILGQGPKLLIQFQNNGVVDDSQLPKDRFSAERLKGVDSTLKIQPAKLEDSAVYLCASSPGQPPTEAFFGQGTRLTVV.

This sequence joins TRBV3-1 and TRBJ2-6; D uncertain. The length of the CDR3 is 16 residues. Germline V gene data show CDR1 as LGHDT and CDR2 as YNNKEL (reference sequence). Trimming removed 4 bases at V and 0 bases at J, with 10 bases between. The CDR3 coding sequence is TGTGCCAGCAGCCGGTTACCTCGCTCTGGGGCCAACGTCCTGACTTTC. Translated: CASSRLPRSGANVLTF.

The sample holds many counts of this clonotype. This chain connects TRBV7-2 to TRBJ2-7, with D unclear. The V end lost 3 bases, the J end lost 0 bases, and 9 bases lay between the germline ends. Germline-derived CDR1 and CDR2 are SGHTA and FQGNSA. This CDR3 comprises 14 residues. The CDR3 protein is CASSFEEVSYEQYF. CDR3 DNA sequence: TGTGCCAGCAGCTTCGAGGAAGTCTCCTACGAGCAGTACTTC.

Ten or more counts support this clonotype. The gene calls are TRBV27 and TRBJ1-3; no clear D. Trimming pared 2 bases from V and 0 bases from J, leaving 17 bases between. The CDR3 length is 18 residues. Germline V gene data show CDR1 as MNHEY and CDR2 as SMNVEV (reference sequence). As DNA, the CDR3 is TGTGCCAGCAGTTTACTAGCCGGACGCCAGAGCTCTGGAAACACCATATATTTT. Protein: CASSLLAGRQSSGNTIYF.

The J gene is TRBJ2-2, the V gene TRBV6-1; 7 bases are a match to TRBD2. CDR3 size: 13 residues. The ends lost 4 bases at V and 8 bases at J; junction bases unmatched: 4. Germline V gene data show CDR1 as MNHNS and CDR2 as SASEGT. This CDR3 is CASSGGSKGELFF. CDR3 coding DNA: TGTGCCAGCAGTGGCGGGAGCAAAGGGGAGCTGTTTTTT.

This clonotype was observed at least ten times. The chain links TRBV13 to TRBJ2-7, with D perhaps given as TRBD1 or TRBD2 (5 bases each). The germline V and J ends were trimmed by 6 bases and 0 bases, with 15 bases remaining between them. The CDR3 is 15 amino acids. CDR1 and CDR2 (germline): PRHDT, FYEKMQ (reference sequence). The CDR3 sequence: CASRGRDAASYEQYF. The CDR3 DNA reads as TGTGCCAGCAGGGGCAGGGACGCCGCCTCCTACGAGCAGTACTTC.

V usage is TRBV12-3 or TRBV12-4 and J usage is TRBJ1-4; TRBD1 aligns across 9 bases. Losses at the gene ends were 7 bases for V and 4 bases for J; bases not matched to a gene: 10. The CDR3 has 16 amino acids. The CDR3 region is CASIPGTGKNNEKLFF. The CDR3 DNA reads TGTGCCAGCATTCCCGGGACAGGGAAAAATAATGAAAAACTGTTTTTT.

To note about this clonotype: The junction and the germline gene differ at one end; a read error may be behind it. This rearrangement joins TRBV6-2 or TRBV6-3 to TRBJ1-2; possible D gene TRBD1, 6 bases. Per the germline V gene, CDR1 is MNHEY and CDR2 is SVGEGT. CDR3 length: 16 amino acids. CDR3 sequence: CASSYSHGTPNYGYTF. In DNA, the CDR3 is TGTGCCAGCAGCTACTCCCATGGGACACCTAACTATGGCTACACCTTC.

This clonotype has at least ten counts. The CDR3 here is CASSHQGGNQPQHF. The CDR3 DNA reads as TGTGCCAGTAGTCACCAGGGGGGCAATCAGCCCCAGCATTTT. This chain connects TRBV19 to TRBJ1-5, with 7 bases that match TRBD1. The germline V gene has CDR1 LNHDA and CDR2 SQIVND (reference sequence). The CDR3 sequence is 14 residues long. V trimming: 5 bases; J trimming: 2 bases; junction bases outside the gene matches: 3.

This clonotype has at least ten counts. The CDR3 DNA reads TGCGCCAGCAGCCTGACTAGCGGGAGGTTCGACGAGCAGTACTTC. This sequence encodes CASSLTSGRFDEQYF. The rearrangement joins TRBV5-1 to TRBJ2-7; 13 nucleotides align to TRBD2. Germline V lookup: CDR1 SGHRS, CDR2 YFSETQ. This CDR3 spans 15 amino acids. The junction had 6 bases not matched to a gene; V was cut back by 4 bases and J by 5 bases.